A selection of T cell receptor beta chains follows, all from one sample in a study of shared clonotypes between healthy human individuals. The repertoire was sequenced with immunoSEQ multiplex PCR; TCRdb's copy has only in-frame clones and lacks some. The data hold around 2,000,000 clones, with about 92% observed a single time. Sequenced material: naive CD8+ T cells from PBMCs. The receptors derive from a man aged 18 to 29 in good health. Some clones in this sample may be carry-over from other donors' samples. Both conserved end residues are part of each CDR3. Fields, in order: D gene, clone size, J gene, V gene, CDR3 protein, CDR3 DNA. The D gene is left open where the match is weak. Clone size is stated in some rows and not others, as once, few, many or a class when expanded.

NA	NA	TRBJ2-4	TRBV7-9	CASSLDNAKNIQYF	TGTGCCAGCAGCTTAGACAACGCCAAAAACATTCAGTACTTC
TRBD2	NA	TRBJ2-1	TRBV4-1	CASSQVGQLAGGLYNEQFF	TGCGCCAGCAGCCAAGTGGGTCAACTAGCGGGAGGACTCTACAATGAGCAGTTCTTC
NA	NA	TRBJ1-2	TRBV7-9	CASSTKAGYGYTF	TGTGCCAGCAGCACAAAAGCAGGCTATGGCTACACCTTC
TRBD2	NA	TRBJ2-1	TRBV27	CASRAGGEQFF	TGTGCCAGCAGGGCGGGAGGGGAGCAGTTCTTC
NA	NA	TRBJ1-1	TRBV9	CASSPGGGEAFF	TGTGCCAGCAGCCCGGGTGGGGGTGAAGCTTTCTTT
TRBD2	NA	TRBJ2-5	TRBV2	CASSHTPGLAGVEETQYF	TGTGCCAGCAGCCACACCCCGGGACTAGCGGGGGTCGAAGAGACCCAGTACTTC
TRBD1	NA	TRBJ2-5	TRBV7-9	CASSPRDRAVETQYF	TGTGCCAGCAGCCCCCGGGACAGGGCGGTGGAGACCCAGTACTTC
NA	NA	TRBJ1-2	TRBV7-2	CASSLRTVNYGYTF	TGTGCCAGCAGCTTGAGGACGGTGAACTATGGCTACACCTTC
TRBD1	NA	TRBJ2-2	TRBV19	CASGSRDRGPGELFF	TGTGCCAGTGGGTCCCGGGACAGGGGTCCCGGGGAGCTGTTTTTT
TRBD1	NA	TRBJ2-3	TRBV9	CASSGWDSPDTQYF	TGTGCCAGCAGCGGATGGGACAGTCCAGATACGCAGTATTTT
TRBD1	NA	TRBJ2-3	TRBV27	CASADRGHWVPQYF	TGTGCCAGCGCAGACAGGGGTCACTGGGTCCCGCAGTATTTT
NA	NA	TRBJ2-7	TRBV7-6	CASSLGAETPYEQYF	TGTGCCAGCAGCTTAGGGGCGGAAACCCCCTACGAGCAGTACTTC
NA	NA	TRBJ2-3	TRBV7-9	CASSSLADTQYF	TGTGCCAGCAGCTCCTTGGCAGATACGCAGTATTTT
NA	NA	TRBJ2-3	TRBV29-1	CSVEGRTPSTDTQYF	TGCAGCGTCGAGGGACGGACTCCTAGCACAGATACGCAGTATTTT
NA	once	TRBJ1-1	TRBV6-5	CASSYLEGRTEAFF	TGTGCCAGCAGTTACCTGGAGGGCAGGACTGAAGCTTTCTTT
NA	NA	TRBJ1-5	TRBV19	CASSPRGSNQPQHF	TGTGCCAGTAGTCCCCGGGGTTCCAATCAGCCCCAGCATTTT
TRBD1	once	TRBJ1-4	TRBV5-6	CASSAQGAELFF	TGTGCCAGCAGCGCCCAGGGGGCAGAGCTGTTTTTT
NA	NA	TRBJ2-7	TRBV29-1	CSVAEASYEQYF	TGCAGCGTTGCGGAAGCCTCCTACGAGCAGTACTTC
NA	NA	TRBJ1-4	TRBV11-1	CASSLASGTLNEKLFF	TGTGCCAGCAGCTTAGCCAGCGGGACACTTAATGAAAAACTGTTTTTT
TRBD2	NA	TRBJ2-1	TRBV6-5	CASSYAGETYNEQFF	TGTGCCAGCAGTTACGCGGGAGAGACCTACAATGAGCAGTTCTTC